Listed here are 30 T cell receptor beta chains from one sample, sequenced in a study of cytomegalovirus exposure and HLA in healthy donors. This PCR relied on a set of 60 Vbeta primers and 13 Jbeta primers. The table came from immunoSEQ multiplex PCR; TCRdb's copy has only in-frame clones and leaves some out. Of about 130,000 clones listed, 70% to 80% are singletons. Sequences were obtained from PBMCs. These receptors all stem from a human donor in good health.

This rearrangement joins TRBV19 to TRBJ1-1; D is undetermined. Looked up from germline, CDR1 is LNHDA and CDR2 is SQIVND (reference sequence). This CDR3 has 14 amino acids. Trimming pared 3 bases from V and 4 bases from J, leaving 12 bases between. CDR3 amino acids: CASSIAKRSTEAFF. CDR3 nucleotides: TGTGCCAGTAGTATCGCGAAAAGATCCACTGAAGCTTTCTTT.

The chain uses TRBV18 and TRBJ2-2; D gene uncertain. V was clipped by 3 bases and J by 2 bases, with 25 bases between them. This CDR3 region has 20 residues. Germline loops: CDR1 KGHSH, CDR2 LQKENI. The CDR3, as DNA: TGTGCCAGCTCACCTATAACTAATCCCCAAAGAGTTGAAAACACCGGGGAGCTGTTTTTT. Translation gives CASSPITNPQRVENTGELFF.

The chain links TRBV28 to TRBJ1-2; 7 positions match TRBD1. There are 15 residues in the CDR3. CDR1 is MDHEN, CDR2 SYDVKM, per germline. Losses at the gene ends were 3 bases for V and 9 bases for J; bases not matched to a gene: 13. CDR3 loop: CASSLNRGTVTRYTF. The CDR3, as DNA: TGTGCCAGCAGTTTGAATCGGGGGACAGTCACTCGCTACACCTTC.

The CDR3 sequence: CASSHFGGASYNEQFF. In DNA, the CDR3 is TGTGCCAGCAGCCATTTTGGGGGGGCTTCCTACAATGAGCAGTTCTTC. The J gene is TRBJ2-1, the V gene TRBV5-4, with D possibly being TRBD2 (7 bases). From germline, CDR1 is SGHNT and CDR2 YYREEE (reference sequence). Trimming took 4 bases from V and 1 from J, leaving 15 bases between them. CDR3 length: 16 residues.

The chain is built from TRBV6-6 and TRBJ2-7; 7 bases align to TRBD1. The CDR3 runs 12 residues. CDR1 is MNHNY, CDR2 SVGAGI, per germline (reference sequence). The J segment lost 6 bases and the V segment lost 11 bases, leaving 10 bases of the junction unmatched. The CDR3 protein is CAATQGGIEQYF. CDR3 nucleotide sequence: TGTGCCGCGACACAAGGGGGCATCGAGCAGTACTTC.

The gene calls are TRBV28 and TRBJ2-1, with D maybe TRBD1 (6 bases). The CDR3 length is 16 residues. The germline V gene has CDR1 MDHEN and CDR2 SYDVKM. Trimming left V 3 bases short and J 4 bases short, with 16 bases between. The CDR3 sequence: CASSFLGQRAYNEQFF. The CDR3 coding sequence is TGTGCCAGCAGTTTCCTAGGACAGAGGGCGTACAATGAGCAGTTCTTC.

The rearrangement uses TRBV19 and TRBJ2-1; no reliable D call. V gave up 3 bases and J gave up 6 bases, with 6 bases separating them. Germline V gene data show CDR1 as LNHDA and CDR2 as SQIVND (reference sequence). The CDR3 has 12 amino acids. CDR3 in amino acids: CASSIVGNEQFF. DNA of the CDR3: TGTGCCAGTAGTATTGTCGGCAATGAGCAGTTCTTC. Filled out from reference TRBV19 and TRBJ2-1, the complete variable domain reads DGGITQSPKYLFRKEGQNVTLSCEQNLNHDAMYWYRQDPGQGLRLIYYSQIVNDFQKGDIAEGYSVSREKKESFPLTVTSAQKNPTAFYLCASSIVGNEQFFGPGTRLTVL.

There are a few counts of this clone. This chain joins TRBV30 and TRBJ2-7; 9 positions agree with TRBD1. From germline, CDR1 is GTSNPN and CDR2 SVGIG (reference sequence). The trim removed 6 bases at V and 6 bases at J, leaving 6 bases unmatched. The CDR3 contains 12 residues. The CDR3 DNA sequence: TGTGCCTGCGGACAGGGGCATCGCGAGCAGTACTTC. Translated, it gives CACGQGHREQYF.

This sequence joins TRBV6-5 and TRBJ1-5; perhaps TRBD1 as D (5 bases). The CDR3 contains 15 residues. The germline gives CDR1 MNHEY, CDR2 SVGAGI. Trimming removed 5 bases from V and 1 base from J, with 12 bases in between. The CDR3 nucleotides read TGTGCCAGCAGTAGGGACTTCTCCAGCAATCAGCCCCAGCATTTT. It translates to CASSRDFSSNQPQHF.

This chain connects TRBV2 to TRBJ2-1; D is unresolved. The CDR3 length is 15 residues. Looked up from germline, CDR1 is SNHLY and CDR2 is FYNNEI. Trimming removed 3 bases at V and 0 bases at J, with 9 bases between. CDR3 sequence reads: CASSEQVTSYNEQFF. DNA for the CDR3: TGTGCCAGCAGTGAGCAGGTTACCTCCTACAATGAGCAGTTCTTC. Filled out from reference TRBV2 and TRBJ2-1, the complete variable domain reads EPEVTQTPSHQVTQMGQEVILRCVPISNHLYFYWYRQILGQKVEFLVSFYNNEISEKSEIFDDQFSVERPDGSNFTLKIRSTKLEDSAMYFCASSEQVTSYNEQFFGPGTRLTVL.

CDR3 nucleotide sequence: TGTGCCAGCTCACCTGGACAGGGTAGCAATCAGCCCCAGCATTTT. This codes for CASSPGQGSNQPQHF. The chain is built from TRBV18 and TRBJ1-5, with 8 positions matching TRBD1. This CDR3 is built from 15 residues. The V gene's germline CDR1 is KGHSH and CDR2 LQKENI. The V gene end was trimmed by 3 bases and the J gene end by 0 bases; junction bases not matched to a gene: 1.

This clone was picked up one time. The chain uses TRBV30 and TRBJ2-1, with D perhaps matching TRBD2 (5 bases). Between the trimmed V and J ends, which lost 4 bases and 6 bases, there was a span of 13 bases. The V gene's germline CDR1 is GTSNPN and CDR2 SVGIG (reference sequence). This CDR3 has 13 residues. The DNA of the CDR3 is TGTGCCTGGAACGGGGATCTTATCAATGAGCAGTTCTTC. It translates to CAWNGDLINEQFF.

The chain joins TRBV19 to TRBJ1-1; no definite D call. V was shortened by 8 bases and J by 4 bases, with 14 bases between the two germline ends. The germline gives CDR1 LNHDA, CDR2 SQIVND (reference sequence). The CDR3 is 13 residues long. CDR3 sequence reads: CASRISRGTEAFF. CDR3 sequence (DNA): TGTGCCAGTCGAATAAGCAGAGGCACTGAAGCTTTCTTT.

The rearrangement uses TRBV6-1 and TRBJ2-7; D might be TRBD1 (6 bases). Germline V gene data show CDR1 as MNHNS and CDR2 as SASEGT. Trimming removed 6 bases from V and 3 bases from J, with 15 bases in between. CDR3 length equals 14 residues. The CDR3 nucleotides are TGTGCCAGCAGCCGCGCAGGGGCGGGCTACGAGCAGTACTTC. Encoded protein: CASSRAGAGYEQYF.

The CDR3 spells CASSATGVAKNIQYF. DNA of the CDR3: TGTGCCAGCAGTGCAACAGGGGTAGCCAAAAACATTCAGTACTTC. This chain links TRBV28 with TRBJ2-4; 7 nucleotides line up with TRBD1. Looked up from germline, CDR1 is MDHEN and CDR2 is SYDVKM. The V segment lost 5 bases and the J segment 0 bases; nucleotides outside the gene matches: 4. This CDR3 region has 15 residues.

The chain recombines TRBV5-1 with TRBJ2-2; the D gene is possibly TRBD2 (6 bases). Germline V gene lookup returns CDR1 SGHRS and CDR2 YFSETQ. The CDR3 runs 15 residues. V lost 0 bases to trimming and J lost 6 bases, with 12 bases between them. CDR3 sequence reads: CASSLASVISGELFF. CDR3 nucleotides: TGCGCCAGCAGCTTGGCTAGCGTAATCTCCGGGGAGCTGTTTTTT.

The genes are TRBV2 and TRBJ2-7, with D perhaps matching TRBD1 (5 bases). CDR1 and CDR2 (germline): SNHLY, FYNNEI. This CDR3 is built from 12 residues. Trimming cost V 6 bases and J 3 bases, with 9 bases left between them. The CDR3 protein is CASRRDSYEQYF. The CDR3 DNA reads as TGTGCCAGCAGAAGAGACAGCTACGAGCAGTACTTC.

The chain links TRBV19 to TRBJ1-5, with D unclear. The CDR3 is 13 amino acids. V lost 5 bases to trimming and J lost 4 bases, with 9 bases between them. Germline V gene lookup returns CDR1 LNHDA and CDR2 SQIVND (reference sequence). DNA of the CDR3: TGTGCCAGTAGTGAACGACTGAATCAGCCCCAGCATTTT. Its protein product is CASSERLNQPQHF.

The genes are TRBV5-6 and TRBJ2-3; D is unclear. The V and J ends lost 5 bases and 0 bases respectively, with 10 bases between them. The CDR3 loop spans 14 amino acids. CDR1 and CDR2 from the germline V gene are SGHDT and YYEEEE. The CDR3 sequence is CASRMGSSTDTQYF. The CDR3 DNA is TGTGCCAGCAGAATGGGCAGTAGCACAGATACGCAGTATTTT. Full variable domain (outside the CDR3, taken from reference TRBV5-6 and TRBJ2-3): DAGVTQSPTHLIKTRGQQVTLRCSPKSGHDTVSWYQQALGQGPQFIFQYYEEEERQRGNFPDRFSGHQFPNYSSELNVNALLLGDSALYLCASRMGSSTDTQYFGPGTRLTVL.

The V and J genes are TRBV2 and TRBJ1-1; D possibly corresponds to TRBD1 (5 bases). Germline values: CDR1 SNHLY, CDR2 FYNNEI. V was trimmed by 8 bases and J by 1 base, leaving 11 bases between them. The CDR3 runs to 13 residues. The CDR3 here is CASSRGQNTEAFF. In DNA form, the CDR3 reads TGTGCCAGCTCCCGAGGACAGAACACTGAAGCTTTCTTT. The whole variable domain, filled in from reference TRBV2 and TRBJ1-1, reads EPEVTQTPSHQVTQMGQEVILRCVPISNHLYFYWYRQILGQKVEFLVSFYNNEISEKSEIFDDQFSVERPDGSNFTLKIRSTKLEDSAMYFCASSRGQNTEAFFGQGTRLTVV.

This clone showed up just once. The rearrangement joins TRBV5-6 to TRBJ1-2; weak D call: TRBD1 (6 bases). V dropped 4 bases and J dropped 4 bases, with 20 bases sitting between them. There are 16 residues in the CDR3. Per the germline V gene, CDR1 is SGHDT and CDR2 is YYEEEE. CDR3 loop: CASSQLPRQVFYGYTF. In DNA, the CDR3 is TGTGCCAGCAGCCAATTACCTAGACAGGTTTTCTATGGCTACACCTTC.

This clone was observed a few times. V gene TRBV6-6 combines with J gene TRBJ1-1, with no clear D. V dropped 6 bases and J dropped 3 bases, with 14 bases sitting between them. The CDR3 consists of 14 residues. Germline lookup yields CDR1 MNHNY and CDR2 SVGAGI (reference sequence). The CDR3 is CASSLRAWDTEAFF. The CDR3 DNA follows: TGTGCCAGCAGCTTGAGGGCCTGGGACACTGAAGCTTTCTTT.

This clone was seen more than once but under ten times. The chain carries TRBV5-1 and TRBJ2-1; 8 bases line up with TRBD2. This CDR3 contains 16 residues. The trim removed 4 bases at V and 7 bases at J, leaving 13 bases unmatched. Germline CDR1 and CDR2: SGHRS and YFSETQ. The CDR3 region has the DNA TGCGCCAGCAGCGATATCCCGCTAGCGGGTAGGAATGAGCAGTTCTTC. It encodes CASSDIPLAGRNEQFF.

This chain connects TRBV5-6 to TRBJ2-5; unclear D gene. Germline-derived CDR1 and CDR2 are SGHDT and YYEEEE. The CDR3 loop spans 12 amino acids. Trimming left V 0 bases short and J 8 bases short, with 8 bases between. The chain's CDR3 is CASSLAAATQYF. The CDR3 bases are TGTGCCAGCAGCTTGGCCGCGGCTACCCAGTACTTC.

The gene calls are TRBV27 and TRBJ2-1; possibly TRBD2 for D (6 bases). V was shortened by 6 bases and J by 0 bases, with 12 bases between the two germline ends. CDR3 size: 15 residues. The germline CDR1 and CDR2 sequences are MNHEY and SMNVEV (reference sequence). DNA of the CDR3: TGTGCCAGCAGAAACGGGACTTACTCCTACAATGAGCAGTTCTTC. Translation gives CASRNGTYSYNEQFF.

This clone was found a few times. The genes are TRBV6-5 and TRBJ1-2, with 8 positions matching TRBD1. With 10 bases clipped from V and 6 bases from J, the junction kept 10 bases outside the gene matches. Germline CDR1 reads MNHEY; CDR2 reads SVGAGI. The CDR3 is 13 residues long. The CDR3 DNA reads TGTGCCACCCGACCCCGGGACAGGAATGGCTACACCTTC. As protein: CATRPRDRNGYTF.

V gene TRBV4-1 combines with J gene TRBJ2-7; D is perhaps TRBD1 (6 bases). Germline V gene data show CDR1 as MGHRA and CDR2 as YSYEKL. The CDR3 is made up of 16 amino acids. V lost 3 bases to trimming and J lost 2 bases, with 17 bases between them. The CDR3 DNA reads TGCGCCAGCAGCCAGGGACCCGACAGGCCAACCTACGAGCAGTACTTC. Translated, it gives CASSQGPDRPTYEQYF.

This chain joins TRBV6-6 and TRBJ1-3; D is unclear. The CDR3 spans 12 residues. Trimming removed 3 bases from V and 7 bases from J, with 7 bases in between. Germline V gene lookup returns CDR1 MNHNY and CDR2 SVGAGI (reference sequence). The CDR3 region has the DNA TGTGCCAGCAGTTATCTCGGGAACACCATATATTTT. The encoded protein is CASSYLGNTIYF.

The chain couples TRBV2 to TRBJ2-2; D remains unclear. V was cut by 4 bases and J by 4 bases, with 16 bases left in between. CDR3 size: 16 residues. Germline lookup yields CDR1 SNHLY and CDR2 FYNNEI. CDR3 amino acids: CASSAPTPSGTGELFF. In DNA form, the CDR3 reads TGTGCCAGCAGTGCCCCTACCCCTTCGGGCACCGGGGAGCTGTTTTTT. The variable domain in full, with the rest retrieved from reference TRBV2 and TRBJ2-2, is EPEVTQTPSHQVTQMGQEVILRCVPISNHLYFYWYRQILGQKVEFLVSFYNNEISEKSEIFDDQFSVERPDGSNFTLKIRSTKLEDSAMYFCASSAPTPSGTGELFFGEGSRLTVL.

The chain recombines TRBV30 with TRBJ2-2, with 7 positions matching TRBD1. V gave up 0 bases and J gave up 4 bases; unmatched junction bases: 5. The CDR3 is 15 amino acids. Per germline, CDR1 GTSNPN and CDR2 SVGIG (reference sequence). The CDR3 region is CAWSVRDRVTGELFF. CDR3 DNA sequence: TGTGCCTGGAGTGTACGAGACAGGGTCACCGGGGAGCTGTTTTTT.